Shown below are 19 T cell receptor beta chains from a single sample sequenced in a study of control samples from healthy donors and cancer patients. Using immunoSEQ multiplex PCR, the repertoire was profiled, and TCRdb retains in-frame clones only, with some absent. The sample lists 150,000 to 200,000 clones; just under 95% were seen once. Sequencing was done on a sample of blood. The receptors were sampled from a woman between 40 and 55 years old in good health.

With respect to this clone: One end of the junction varies from germline; a read error may be responsible. The V and J genes are TRBV7-2 and TRBJ1-5; D ambiguous. Germline V gene lookup returns CDR1 SGHTA and CDR2 FQGNSA. CDR3 length: 15 residues. The CDR3 bases are TGTGCCAGCAGCCGGGGTGGGAGAAGCACTCAGCCCCAGCATTTT. This sequence encodes CASSRGGRSTQPQHF.

The genes are TRBV5-4 and TRBJ1-2, with D possibly being TRBD1 (6 bases). The CDR3 sequence is 14 residues long. V lost 2 bases to trimming and J lost 6 bases, with 14 bases between them. Germline assignment: CDR1 SGHNT and CDR2 YYREEE (reference sequence). The CDR3 nucleotides read TGTGCCAGCAGCTTAGGGGGGCGAGTCGATGGCTACACCTTC. It yields the protein CASSLGGRVDGYTF.

The J gene is TRBJ2-1, the V gene TRBV6-2 or TRBV6-3; D unclear. The CDR3 consists of 14 residues. CDR1 is MNHEY, CDR2 SVGEGT, per germline. Trimming removed 5 bases at V and 1 base at J, with 9 bases between. CDR3 residues: CASSGEKSYNEQFF. The CDR3, as DNA: TGTGCCAGCAGTGGCGAGAAGTCCTACAATGAGCAGTTCTTC.

The CDR3 loop reads CASSLGGKPQETQYF. The CDR3 DNA follows: TGTGCCAGCAGCTTAGGGGGTAAGCCCCAAGAGACCCAGTACTTC. The rearrangement links TRBV11-2 to TRBJ2-5; D remains unclear. V lost 1 base, J lost 1 base, and 10 bases lay in between. The germline V gene has CDR1 SGHAT and CDR2 FQNNGV. There are 15 residues in the CDR3.

The CDR3 spells CASSNTGGWDEKLFF. The CDR3, as DNA: TGTGCCAGCAGTAACACGGGAGGGTGGGACGAAAAACTGTTTTTT. The V gene is TRBV25-1, the J gene TRBJ1-4; D is possibly TRBD1 (5 bases). This CDR3 has 15 amino acids. In germline, CDR1 is MGHDK, CDR2 SYGVNS. Trimming shortened V by 5 bases and J by 8 bases, and 18 bases separated the two germline ends.

The chain carries TRBV27 and TRBJ2-1, with 7 bases lining up with TRBD1. CDR1 and CDR2 (germline): MNHEY, SMNVEV (reference sequence). The CDR3 loop spans 14 amino acids. V shed 4 bases and J 3 bases; nucleotides not matched to a gene: 3. CDR3 DNA: TGTGCCAGCAGTTCCGGGGACAGCTACAATGAGCAGTTCTTC. This encodes CASSSGDSYNEQFF.

This sequence joins TRBV6-6 and TRBJ2-2; 8 nucleotides align to TRBD1. The CDR3 runs to 14 residues. V lost 6 bases, J lost 3 bases, and 3 bases stayed unmatched. Germline values: CDR1 MNHNY, CDR2 SVGAGI (reference sequence). CDR3 region: CASSGQGDTGELFF. The DNA for the CDR3 is TGTGCCAGCAGCGGACAGGGCGACACCGGGGAGCTGTTTTTT.

This clone was found once. The gene calls are TRBV11-3 and TRBJ1-4; D might be TRBD1 (5 bases). Germline V gene sequence: CDR1 SGHNT, CDR2 YENEEA. This CDR3 is 13 amino acids long. V shed 5 bases and J shed 8 bases, with 12 bases lying between them. CDR3 in amino acids: CASSGGLGEKLFF. The CDR3 coding sequence is TGTGCCAGCAGCGGGGGACTTGGGGAAAAACTGTTTTTT.

For the CDR3, the DNA is TGTGCCTGGAGTCGACTAGCGGGAGGGGGTAGTGAGCAGTTCTTC. It yields the protein CAWSRLAGGGSEQFF. J is TRBJ2-1 and V is TRBV30, with 14 bases aligning to TRBD2. The CDR3 has 15 amino acids. Germline assignment: CDR1 GTSNPN and CDR2 SVGIG (reference sequence). After removal of 2 bases from V and 9 bases from J, the junction contained 6 bases not matched to a gene.

The chain couples TRBV4-1 to TRBJ1-3; D remains ambiguous. Per germline, CDR1 MGHRA and CDR2 YSYEKL. Trimming left V 5 bases short and J 0 bases short, with 14 bases between. This CDR3 is 16 amino acids long. The CDR3 DNA sequence: TGCGCCAGCAGCATTAGAACGCTCGACTCTGGAAACACCATATATTTT. This encodes CASSIRTLDSGNTIYF.

Here the CDR3 DNA reads TGTGCCACCGAACGGGAGCTAAACACTGAAGCTTTCTTT. Its protein product is CATERELNTEAFF. This chain connects TRBV18 to TRBJ1-1; D not certain. V lost 10 bases to trimming and J lost 2 bases, with 14 bases between them. This CDR3 has 13 residues. Germline V CDR1 and CDR2: KGHSH, LQKENI.

V and J are TRBV9 and TRBJ1-1; D ambiguous. Germline V lookup: CDR1 SGDLS, CDR2 YYNGEE. V was shortened by 0 bases and J by 5 bases, with 8 bases between the two germline ends. There are 13 residues in the CDR3. The chain's CDR3 is CASSVDRWTEAFF. CDR3 coding DNA: TGTGCCAGCAGCGTAGATCGGTGGACTGAAGCTTTCTTT.

This sequence joins TRBV3-1 (or the pseudogene TRBV3-2) and TRBJ2-5, with 14 bases lining up with TRBD2. The CDR3 covers 18 residues. J gave up 3 bases and V 1 base, and 7 bases lay outside the gene matches. Per germline, CDR1 LGHDT and CDR2 YNNKEL (reference sequence). Here the CDR3 reads CASSQVESTSGGEETQYF. The CDR3 nucleotides are TGTGCCAGCAGCCAAGTGGAGTCGACTAGCGGGGGGGAAGAGACCCAGTACTTC.

The genes are TRBV9 and TRBJ1-2; unclear D gene. CDR1 and CDR2 from the germline V gene are SGDLS and YYNGEE. V shed 6 bases and J shed 3 bases, with 6 bases lying between them. The CDR3 extends over 11 amino acids. The CDR3 sequence: CASNGYYGYTF. Here the CDR3 DNA reads TGTGCCAGCAACGGCTACTATGGCTACACCTTC.

CDR3 sequence reads: CASSLNLQGLNTEAFF. As DNA, the CDR3 is TGTGCCAGCAGTTTAAACCTCCAGGGCCTTAACACTGAAGCTTTCTTT. The V call is TRBV27, the J call TRBJ1-1; D is possibly TRBD1 (5 bases). The length of the CDR3 is 16 residues. The ends were cut back, 2 bases at V and 2 bases at J, with 15 bases in the middle. The germline V gene has CDR1 MNHEY and CDR2 SMNVEV (reference sequence).

The chain recombines TRBV6-6 with TRBJ2-2; the D is unclear. Germline CDR1 MNHNY, CDR2 SVGAGI (reference sequence). The CDR3 runs 13 residues. V lost 5 bases and J lost 4, with 8 bases in between. The DNA for the CDR3 is TGTGCCAGCAGTGCTGCAGGCACCGGGGAGCTGTTTTTT. Translated, it gives CASSAAGTGELFF.

As to this clone: This same CDR3 is encoded by further DNA sequences in the sample. The rearrangement links TRBV19 to TRBJ2-7; 7 positions match TRBD1. This CDR3 spans 14 amino acids. The V gene's germline CDR1 is LNHDA and CDR2 SQIVND (reference sequence). J lost 2 bases, V lost 3 bases, and 4 bases had no gene match. The CDR3 region has the DNA TGTGCCAGTAGTATCGGGACAGCAACCTACGAGCAGTACTTC. Its protein product is CASSIGTATYEQYF.

The chain uses TRBV3-1 (or the pseudogene TRBV3-2) and TRBJ1-6; 7 bases line up with TRBD1. Germline CDR1 and CDR2: LGHDT and YNNKEL (reference sequence). This CDR3 is 14 amino acids long. The V and J ends lost 5 bases and 8 bases, in that order; junction bases with no gene match: 6. DNA of the CDR3: TGTGCCAGCAGCGGAATAGACAGGGATTCACCCCTCCACTTT. The encoded protein is CASSGIDRDSPLHF.

This chain uses TRBV6-4 with TRBJ1-5; the D gene is possibly TRBD1 (5 bases). The CDR3 loop spans 13 amino acids. V was trimmed by 3 bases and J by 10 bases, leaving 13 bases between them. Germline CDR1 and CDR2: MRHNA and SNTAGT. The DNA for the CDR3 is TGTGCCAGCAGTGAAGAGTTAGGGGACCCCCAGCATTTT. It specifies CASSEELGDPQHF.